Listed below are T cell receptor beta chains from one sample, sequenced in a study of T cell repertoires in cytomegalovirus infection. TCRdb redid the calling of the reads with MiXCR, one entry per CDR3 protein. The sample consists of about 400,000 distinct CDR3 sequences, around a sixth of them appearing once. Sequenced material: PBMCs. The receptor source for this set is a human donor in good health (CMV status not recorded). Some clones in this sample may be carry-over from other donors' samples. Both conserved end residues are part of each CDR3. A D gene is named only where the DNA matches it firmly. Not every row has a clone size; where given, it reads once, few, many or a size class.

TGTGCCAGCAGCTCTCCGAGAGGAAGCACAGATACGCAGTATTTT CASSSPRGSTDTQYF NA TRBV5-4 NA TRBJ2-3
TGTGCCAGCATGTCCCCTGGTCAAGAGACCCAGTACTTC CASMSPGQETQYF NA TRBV6-5 NA TRBJ2-5
TGTGCCAGCAGCTTACGGACAGGGGGCAAGAGTGGCGGGGAGCTGTTTTTT CASSLRTGGKSGGELFF few TRBV7-2 TRBD1 TRBJ2-2
TGTGCCAGCAGCCAAGGCCCAGGACAGGTCAATGAGCAGTTCTTC CASSQGPGQVNEQFF few TRBV4-2 TRBD1 TRBJ2-1
TGTGCCAGCAGCACACAGGCCTACAATCAGCCCCAGCATTTT CASSTQAYNQPQHF many TRBV7-2 NA TRBJ1-5
TGTGCCAGCAGCTCCAGGGGCGGGGATGAGCAGTTCTTC CASSSRGGDEQFF NA TRBV11-3 NA TRBJ2-1
TGTGCCAGCAGCCGCCGACAGGGGCTAAACACCATATATTTT CASSRRQGLNTIYF many TRBV7-2 TRBD1 TRBJ1-3
TGTGCCAGCAGTTTTGGAGGGCGTAGTCAGCCCCAGCATTTT CASSFGGRSQPQHF few TRBV12-3/TRBV12-4 NA TRBJ1-5
TGTGCCAGCAGCTTCGGGCCTACCCACACAGATACGCAGTATTTT CASSFGPTHTDTQYF few TRBV7-6 NA TRBJ2-3
TGTGCCAGCAGTCTGTGGACAGAGAATCAGCCCCAGCATTTT CASSLWTENQPQHF many TRBV2 NA TRBJ1-5
TGTGCCAGCAGCTTCGGGACTAGCGGGAGGTTAAATGAGCAGTTCTTC CASSFGTSGRLNEQFF many TRBV7-2 TRBD2 TRBJ2-1
TGTGCCAGCAGCTTAGGGGGACTAATAGTAGAGGAGACCCAGTACTTC CASSLGGLIVEETQYF NA TRBV7-6 TRBD2 TRBJ2-5
TGTGCCAGCAGCCCACCACAGGGTTGGGGTTCACCCCTCCACTTT CASSPPQGWGSPLHF few TRBV3-1 NA TRBJ1-6
TGCAGTGCTTACCAGGGGGCAAACACCATATATTTT CSAYQGANTIYF NA TRBV20-1 TRBD1 TRBJ1-3
TGTGCCAGCCAACTAGGCTGGCCGGATAATCAGCCCCAGCATTTT CASQLGWPDNQPQHF many TRBV28 NA TRBJ1-5
TGCAGTGCTCCCGATTTAGGGGAAAAACTGTTTTTT CSAPDLGEKLFF few TRBV20-1 NA TRBJ1-4
TGTGCCAGTAGTATATCCCGAGCGGAGACCCAGTACTTC CASSISRAETQYF few TRBV19 NA TRBJ2-5
TGTGCCAGCAGTCTGGAGGCAGGTTTGGCCTGGGGCTACACCTTC CASSLEAGLAWGYTF NA TRBV12-3/TRBV12-4 NA TRBJ1-2
TGTGCCAGCAGCCAAGGGGACGCCAGAGACCCGTCCAGGTCGCAGTACTTC CASSQGDARDPSRSQYF few TRBV3-1 NA TRBJ2-7
TGCGCCAGCAGCCCAGAGACAGGGGCCGAGAACACTGAAGCTTTCTTT CASSPETGAENTEAFF NA TRBV10-1 TRBD1 TRBJ1-1
TGTGCCAGCAGTTACCGGGACGACCCAGGGGATACGCAGTATTTT CASSYRDDPGDTQYF many TRBV6-5 NA TRBJ2-3
TGTGCCACCAGCAGAGGGGGAGATACGCAGTATTTT CATSRGGDTQYF NA TRBV15 NA TRBJ2-3
TGTGCCAGCATGAGGGGCCCCAATGAAAAACTGTTTTTT CASMRGPNEKLFF few TRBV2 NA TRBJ1-4
TGTGCCAGCAGCTTAAATTCCCGCACAGATACGCAGTATTTT CASSLNSRTDTQYF many TRBV7-7 NA TRBJ2-3
TGTGCCAGCAGTGAGGAGGGCGCTCGCTCTGGAAACACCATATATTTT CASSEEGARSGNTIYF few TRBV2 NA TRBJ1-3
TGTGCCAGCAGTCGGGAGTACGCTTGGGGCTACACCTTC CASSREYAWGYTF few TRBV28 NA TRBJ1-2
TGTGCCAGCAGCTGGGACAGGGAAATAATTGAAGCTTTCTTT CASSWDREIIEAFF many TRBV7-8 TRBD1 TRBJ1-1
TGTGCCAGCAGCTTAGTGGGACAGGGTGCCAACTATGGCTACACCTTC CASSLVGQGANYGYTF many TRBV7-9 TRBD1 TRBJ1-2
TGTGCCAGCAGCTTGGGGTCGGGGGTTGAAGCTTTCTTT CASSLGSGVEAFF many TRBV7-2 NA TRBJ1-1
TGTGCCAGCAGTCTCAGCATCGGAAACACCATATATTTT CASSLSIGNTIYF many TRBV2 NA TRBJ1-3
TGTGCCAGCAGAAAGAGCGGGGTAACCTACGAGCAGTACTTC CASRKSGVTYEQYF NA TRBV2 TRBD2 TRBJ2-7
TGTGCCAGCAGCTTAGCTCAATCCGAGCAGTACTTC CASSLAQSEQYF many TRBV11-2 NA TRBJ2-7
TGTGCCAGCAGCCAACACCCCGGGACAGATAGCAATCAGCCCCAGCATTTT CASSQHPGTDSNQPQHF NA TRBV4-1 TRBD1 TRBJ1-5
TGTGCCAGCAGTTTGGGTGGGGGCTATGGCTACGAGCAGTACTTC CASSLGGGYGYEQYF few TRBV6-5 NA TRBJ2-7
TGTGCCAGCGGTGACCGACGCACAGATACGCAGTATTTT CASGDRRTDTQYF few TRBV12-3/TRBV12-4 NA TRBJ2-3
TGCAGTGCTAGCACCTTTAGCGGGGGAAGTTACAATGAGCAGTTCTTC CSASTFSGGSYNEQFF NA TRBV20-1 TRBD2 TRBJ2-1
TGTGCCAGCAGCCCCAAAGGGGCAAGGGAAAAACTGTTTTTT CASSPKGAREKLFF NA TRBV7-9 NA TRBJ1-4
TGCAGTGCTAGAGATCACCGAGGGGGAGGGTACAATGAGCAGTTCTTC CSARDHRGGGYNEQFF many TRBV20-1 NA TRBJ2-1
TGTGCCAGCAGGGCAGTGGGAGGTGGAAACACCATATATTTT CASRAVGGGNTIYF many TRBV2 NA TRBJ1-3
TGCAGTGCGGTGAGCGGTACAATTTTGGATACGCAGTATTTT CSAVSGTILDTQYF few TRBV20-1 NA TRBJ2-3
TGTGCCAGCAGCCCCCAGGGGGTGGGCACTGAAGCTTTCTTT CASSPQGVGTEAFF many TRBV7-2 TRBD1 TRBJ1-1
TGTGCCAGCAGCTCTCAGGGACCTTACTATGGCTACACCTTC CASSSQGPYYGYTF many TRBV7-2 NA TRBJ1-2
TGTGCCAGCACCCAAGCCCAGGCAGGGATGTACAATGAGCAGTTCTTC CASTQAQAGMYNEQFF NA TRBV28 NA TRBJ2-1
TGCAGCGTTGAAGCACTAGCGGGAGGCTCCTACGAGCAGTACTTC CSVEALAGGSYEQYF few TRBV29-1 TRBD2 TRBJ2-7
TGTGCCAGCAGTGGCGGGACTAGCGGTGGAGCCTACGAGCAGTACTTC CASSGGTSGGAYEQYF NA TRBV2 TRBD2 TRBJ2-7
TGTGCTAGTGGTTTGGTACAGCAATCGCAGTATTTT CASGLVQQSQYF NA TRBV12-5 NA TRBJ2-3
TGTGCCAGCAGCCCCGGCTGGGCAGGGACTGAAGCTTTCTTT CASSPGWAGTEAFF NA TRBV14 NA TRBJ1-1
TGTGCCAGCAGCCGTGGTAACAATGAGCAGTTCTTC CASSRGNNEQFF many TRBV12-3/TRBV12-4 NA TRBJ2-1
TGCGCCAGCAGCCAAGGGGAGGTCCCCTCCTACGAGCAGTACTTC CASSQGEVPSYEQYF NA TRBV4-3 NA TRBJ2-7
TGTGCCAGCAGTTGGCATCGGAGGACAGAACAAGAGACCCAGTACTTC CASSWHRRTEQETQYF NA TRBV6-6 NA TRBJ2-5
TGTGCCAGCAGCCGTGGGGGCTCGGGTGAAAAACTGTTTTTT CASSRGGSGEKLFF many TRBV7-2 NA TRBJ1-4
TGTGCCAGCAGCCCTTTTACACTAGCGGAAACAGATACGCAGTATTTT CASSPFTLAETDTQYF NA TRBV7-9 TRBD2 TRBJ2-3
TGCGCCAGCAGCTTGGTTGGTAGCGGGGGCCAAGAGACCCAGTACTTC CASSLVGSGGQETQYF NA TRBV5-1 TRBD2 TRBJ2-5
TGTGCCAGCAGTGAACGGGGGCGCAATCAGCCCCAGCATTTT CASSERGRNQPQHF many TRBV6-1 NA TRBJ1-5
TGTGCCAGCAGTGAATTTCCGAAAGAGACCCAGTACTTC CASSEFPKETQYF NA TRBV25-1 NA TRBJ2-5